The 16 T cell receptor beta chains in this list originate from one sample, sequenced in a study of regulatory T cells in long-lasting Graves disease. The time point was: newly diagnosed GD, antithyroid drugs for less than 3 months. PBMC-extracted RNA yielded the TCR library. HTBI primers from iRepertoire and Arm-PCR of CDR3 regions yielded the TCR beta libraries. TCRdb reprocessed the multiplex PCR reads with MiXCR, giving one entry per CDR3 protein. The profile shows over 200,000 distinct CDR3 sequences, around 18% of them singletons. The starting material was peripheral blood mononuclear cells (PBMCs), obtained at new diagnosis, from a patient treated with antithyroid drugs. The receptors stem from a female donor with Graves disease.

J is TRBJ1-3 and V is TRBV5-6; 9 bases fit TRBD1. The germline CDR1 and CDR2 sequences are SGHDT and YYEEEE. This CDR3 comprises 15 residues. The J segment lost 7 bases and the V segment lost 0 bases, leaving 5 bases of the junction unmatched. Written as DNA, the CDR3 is TGTGCCAGCAGCTTGGTACCGGGACAGGGTAACACCATATATTTT. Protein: CASSLVPGQGNTIYF.

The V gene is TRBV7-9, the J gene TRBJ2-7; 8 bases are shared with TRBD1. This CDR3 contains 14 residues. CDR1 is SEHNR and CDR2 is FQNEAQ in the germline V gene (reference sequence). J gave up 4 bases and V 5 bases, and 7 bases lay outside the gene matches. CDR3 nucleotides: TGTGCCAGCAGCACCTCGGGACAGGCGTACGAGCAGTACTTC. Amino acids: CASSTSGQAYEQYF.

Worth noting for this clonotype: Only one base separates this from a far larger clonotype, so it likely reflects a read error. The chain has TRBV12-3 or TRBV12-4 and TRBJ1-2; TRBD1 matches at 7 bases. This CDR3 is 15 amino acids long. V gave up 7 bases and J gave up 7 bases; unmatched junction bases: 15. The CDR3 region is CASNLDPQGLGGYTF. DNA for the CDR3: TGTGCCAGCAACTTAGACCCACAGGGGCTCGGTGGCTACACCTTC.

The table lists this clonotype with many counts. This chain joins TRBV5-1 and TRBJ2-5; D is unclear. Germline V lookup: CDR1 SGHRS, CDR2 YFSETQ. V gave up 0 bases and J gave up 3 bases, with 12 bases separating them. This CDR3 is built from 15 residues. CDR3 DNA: TGCGCCAGCAGCTTGGGCATGCAACTTGAAGAGACCCAGTACTTC. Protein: CASSLGMQLEETQYF.

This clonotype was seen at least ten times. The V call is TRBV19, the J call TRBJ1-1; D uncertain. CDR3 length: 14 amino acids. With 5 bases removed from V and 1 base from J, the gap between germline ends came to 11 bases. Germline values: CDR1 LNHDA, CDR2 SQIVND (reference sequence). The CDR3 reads CASSSGPGNTEAFF. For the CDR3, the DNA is TGTGCCAGTAGTTCCGGGCCAGGGAACACTGAAGCTTTCTTT.

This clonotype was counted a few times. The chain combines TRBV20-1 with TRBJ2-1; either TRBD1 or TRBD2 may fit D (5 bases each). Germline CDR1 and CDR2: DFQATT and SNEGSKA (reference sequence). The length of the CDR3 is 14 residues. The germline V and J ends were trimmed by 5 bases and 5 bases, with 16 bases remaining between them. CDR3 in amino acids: CSARGPYYHNEQFF. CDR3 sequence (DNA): TGCAGTGCTCGGGGCCCTTACTATCACAATGAGCAGTTCTTC.

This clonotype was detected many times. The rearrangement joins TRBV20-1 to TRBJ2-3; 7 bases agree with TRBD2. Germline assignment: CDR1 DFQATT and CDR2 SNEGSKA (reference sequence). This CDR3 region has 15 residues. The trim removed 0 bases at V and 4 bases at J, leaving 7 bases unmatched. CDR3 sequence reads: CSARDGGSGADTQYF. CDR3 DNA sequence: TGCAGTGCTAGAGATGGAGGAAGCGGGGCAGATACGCAGTATTTT.

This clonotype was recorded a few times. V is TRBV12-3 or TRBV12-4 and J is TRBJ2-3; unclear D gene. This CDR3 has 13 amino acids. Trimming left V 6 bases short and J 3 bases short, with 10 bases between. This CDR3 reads CASSSDGTDTQYF. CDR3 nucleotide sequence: TGTGCCAGCAGCTCGGACGGGACAGATACGCAGTATTTT.

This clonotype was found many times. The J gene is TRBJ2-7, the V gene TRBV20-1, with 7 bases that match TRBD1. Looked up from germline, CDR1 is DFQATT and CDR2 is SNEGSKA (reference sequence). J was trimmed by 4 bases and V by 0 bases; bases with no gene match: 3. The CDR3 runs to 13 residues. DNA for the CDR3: TGCAGTGCTAGAGAAGAGGGGGCATACGAGCAGTACTTC. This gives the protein CSAREEGAYEQYF.

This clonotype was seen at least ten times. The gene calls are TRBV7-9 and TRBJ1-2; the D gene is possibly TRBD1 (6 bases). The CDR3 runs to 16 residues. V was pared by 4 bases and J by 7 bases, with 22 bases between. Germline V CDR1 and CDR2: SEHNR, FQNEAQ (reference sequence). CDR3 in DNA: TGTGCCAGCAGCTCCTCCCCCCGACAGGACACGGGTGGCTACACCTTC. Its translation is CASSSSPRQDTGGYTF.

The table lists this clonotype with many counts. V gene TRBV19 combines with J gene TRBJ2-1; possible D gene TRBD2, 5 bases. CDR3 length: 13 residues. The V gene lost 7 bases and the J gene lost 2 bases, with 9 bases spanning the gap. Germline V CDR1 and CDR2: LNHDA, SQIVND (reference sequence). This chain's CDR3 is CASTVGAYNEQFF. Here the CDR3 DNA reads TGTGCCAGTACTGTGGGAGCCTACAATGAGCAGTTCTTC.

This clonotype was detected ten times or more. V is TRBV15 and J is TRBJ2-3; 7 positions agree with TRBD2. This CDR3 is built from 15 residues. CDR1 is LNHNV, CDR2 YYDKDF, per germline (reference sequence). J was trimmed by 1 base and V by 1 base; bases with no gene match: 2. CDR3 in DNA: TGTGCCACCAGCAGAGCGGGGGGAGGCACAGATACGCAGTATTTT. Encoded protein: CATSRAGGGTDTQYF.

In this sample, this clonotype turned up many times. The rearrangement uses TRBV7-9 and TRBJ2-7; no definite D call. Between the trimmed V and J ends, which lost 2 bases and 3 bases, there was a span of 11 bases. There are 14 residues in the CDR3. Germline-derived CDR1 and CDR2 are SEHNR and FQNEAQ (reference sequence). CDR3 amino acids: CASSLYGRNYEQYF. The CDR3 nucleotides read TGTGCCAGCAGCTTATATGGTAGAAACTACGAGCAGTACTTC.

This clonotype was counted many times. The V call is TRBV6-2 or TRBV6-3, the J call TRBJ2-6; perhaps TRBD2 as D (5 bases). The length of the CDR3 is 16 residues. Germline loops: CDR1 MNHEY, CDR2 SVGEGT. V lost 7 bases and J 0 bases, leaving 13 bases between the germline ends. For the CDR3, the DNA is TGTGCCAGCATCGGACTCCCCCTCTCTGGGGCCAACGTCCTGACTTTC. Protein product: CASIGLPLSGANVLTF.

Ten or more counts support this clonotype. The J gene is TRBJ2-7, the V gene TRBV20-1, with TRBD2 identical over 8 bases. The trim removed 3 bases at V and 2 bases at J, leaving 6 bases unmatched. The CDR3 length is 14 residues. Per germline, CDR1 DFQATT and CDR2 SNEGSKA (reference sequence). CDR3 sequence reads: CSASKTSATYEQYF. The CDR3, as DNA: TGCAGTGCTAGCAAGACTAGCGCGACCTACGAGCAGTACTTC.

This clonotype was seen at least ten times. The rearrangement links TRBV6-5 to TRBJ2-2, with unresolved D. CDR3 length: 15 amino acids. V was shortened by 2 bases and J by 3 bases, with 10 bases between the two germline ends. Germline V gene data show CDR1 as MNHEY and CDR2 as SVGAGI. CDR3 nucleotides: TGTGCCAGCAGTTACCTGGCCCCGGACACCGGGGAGCTGTTTTTT. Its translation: CASSYLAPDTGELFF.